A single T cell receptor (beta chain) is shown here with its context. Its specificity is not known. The data originate from a study of immune cell composition in non-small cell lung cancer. Study-wide results and caveats: Shared sequences between tumour-reactive and dominant in vivo clones were not proven.

The CDR3 has 12 residues. Trimming shortened V by 3 bases and J by 10 bases, and 11 bases separated the two germline ends. The germline gives CDR1 SGHRS, CDR2 YFSETQ. TCRdb's copy holds only in-frame clones and misses some; the assay was immunoSEQ multiplex PCR. The sample holds roughly 1,900 clones, over 70% seen once. Normal lung was taken at the farthest possible site, at least 3 cm from tumour. DNA was extracted from unsorted cell suspensions stored frozen. The sequenced sample consisted of non-adjacent lung tissue. This chain links TRBV5-1 with TRBJ2-1; D remains unclear. This clonotype was sampled from a human donor with non-small cell lung cancer. The CDR3 region is CASSSFLAEQFF. In DNA form, the CDR3 reads TGCGCCAGCAGCTCATTCTTAGCAGAGCAGTTCTTC.